Below are 24 T cell receptor beta chains sequenced from a single sample in a study of T cells in women clearing cervical HPV infection listed by TCRdb under 2018. To prepare the library, the immunoSEQ multiplex PCR assay was applied. TCRdb's version of the immuneACCESS table is confined to in-frame rearrangements and falls short of the full clone set. An unresolved V gene accounts for under half of the shortfall where checked; the remainder is of unknown origin. The sample's own table lists some 41,000 clones. Around 5.8% of the sample is held by the ten biggest clonotypes. The sample taken for sequencing was blood buffy coat. These receptors came from a woman aged 18 to 75 with a cervical HPV16 infection that either progressed to CIN3+ or cleared (not recorded which).

On this clone itself: From the germline J gene comes the end of the CDR3, since the read stops 3 residues before it. The gene calls are TRBV7-9 and TRBJ1-2; tentative D call: TRBD1 (6 bases). Trimming shortened V by 0 bases and J by 6 bases, and 14 bases separated the two germline ends. Germline V gene data show CDR1 as SEHNR and CDR2 as FQNEAQ (reference sequence). The CDR3 runs to 15 residues. The DNA read from the CDR3 is TGTGCCAGCAGCTTAGCGGGGGGGGGCGCCGATGGC. Protein sequence: CASSLAGGGADG. The full CDR3 protein reads CASSLAGGGADGYTF.

A note on this clone: Sequencing ends 3 residues short of the CDR3 end; the germline J gene provides the rest. V is TRBV7-2 and J is TRBJ1-4; TRBD1 matches at 9 bases. Germline CDR1 and CDR2: SGHTA and FQGNSA. The CDR3 has 16 amino acids. CDR3 protein: CASSLATGQGYSPLFF. CDR3 DNA (partial): TGTGCCAGCAGCTTAGCGACAGGACAGGGGTATTCACCA.

As for this clone: The read comes to an end 3 residues before the CDR3 does, leaving the germline J gene to fill in the end. The chain employs TRBV28 and TRBJ1-1, with no clear D. The V gene lost 3 bases and the J gene lost 3 bases, with 8 bases spanning the gap. The CDR3 is 13 residues long. The germline CDR1 and CDR2 sequences are MDHEN and SYDVKM. CDR3 in amino acids: CASSLGRDTEAFF. CDR3 bases read: TGTGCCAGCAGTTTGGGTAGGGACACTGAA.

Worth noting for this clone: The CDR3 extends 3 residues past the end of the read, so its final part is completed from the germline J gene. The rearrangement links TRBV14 to TRBJ1-1, with 7 bases identical to TRBD1. The V gene's germline CDR1 is SGHDN and CDR2 FVKESK. The CDR3 is 13 residues long. The covered CDR3 bases are TGTGCCAGCAGCCAGGGACAGCTGTTAGAA. Translation: CASSQGQLLE. The complete CDR3 sequence is CASSQGQLLEAFF.

With respect to this clone: With the read ending 3 residues before the CDR3 end, the germline J gene is used to fill in that end. This chain uses TRBV29-1 with TRBJ2-7; D is possibly TRBD2 (6 bases). The CDR3 spans 12 residues. Trimming took 8 bases from V and 5 from J, leaving 16 bases between them. CDR1 is SQVTM and CDR2 is ANQGSEA in the germline V gene. The sequenced part of the CDR3 DNA is TGCAGCACCAGACTAGTTCTCCACGAG. It is translated as CSTRLVLHE. The whole CDR3 region reads CSTRLVLHEQYF.

Concerning this clone: The CDR3 is cut off 3 residues early in the read; its end comes from the germline J gene. V is TRBV30 and J is TRBJ2-3; a weak D match, TRBD2 (6 bases). CDR3 length: 15 amino acids. V lost 4 bases and J lost 0, with 14 bases in between. Germline-derived CDR1 and CDR2 are GTSNPN and SVGIG (reference sequence). Incomplete CDR3 DNA: TGTGCCTGGACAGGCGGCGGGGTCAGCACAGATACG. This sequence encodes CAWTGGGVSTDT. The whole CDR3 protein reads CAWTGGGVSTDTQYF.

As concerns this clone: From the germline J gene comes the end of the CDR3, since the read stops 3 residues before it. This chain connects TRBV2 to TRBJ2-4; D is undetermined. The CDR3 totals 13 residues. The V and J ends lost 8 bases and 9 bases respectively, with 17 bases between them. In germline, CDR1 is SNHLY, CDR2 FYNNEI. The CDR3 protein is CASAPWSGSIQYF. Incomplete CDR3 DNA: TGTGCCAGCGCACCCTGGTCGGGTAGCATT.

To note about this clone: Read coverage stops 3 residues before the CDR3 terminus; the germline J gene supplies the remainder. This specimen includes other DNA sequences encoding the same CDR3. The chain combines TRBV19 with TRBJ1-3; D is ambiguous. V lost 6 bases, J lost 2 bases, and 17 bases lay in between. There are 16 residues in the CDR3. CDR1 and CDR2 (germline): LNHDA, SQIVND (reference sequence). CDR3 loop: CASRTRGGRAGNTIYF. CDR3 bases read: TGTGCCAGTAGGACTCGGGGAGGTCGGGCTGGAAACACC.

Details on this clone: The read is 3 residues too short to cover the CDR3 end, so that end is filled in from the germline J gene. The chain is built from TRBV7-2 and TRBJ2-7; 10 bases line up with TRBD2. CDR3 size: 15 residues. Germline lookup yields CDR1 SGHTA and CDR2 FQGNSA. V lost 2 bases and J lost 4; bases outside the gene matches: 5. The CDR3 sequence is CASSLILAGEYEQYF. The CDR3 bases that were read are TGTGCCAGCAGCTTAATCCTAGCGGGAGAATACGAG.

Concerning this clone itself: Read coverage stops 3 residues before the CDR3 terminus; the germline J gene supplies the remainder. V is TRBV30 and J is TRBJ2-5, with D unresolved. Germline V gives CDR1 GTSNPN, CDR2 SVGIG (reference sequence). V dropped 5 bases and J dropped 5 bases, with 9 bases sitting between them. The CDR3 has 11 amino acids. The CDR3 loop reads CAWYERETQYF. The sequenced CDR3 bases are TGTGCCTGGTACGAGAGGGAGACC.

Concerning this clone itself: The read stops 3 residues short of the end of the CDR3; the missing end is completed from the germline J gene. This rearrangement joins TRBV9 to TRBJ2-1; 7 bases line up with TRBD1. The CDR3 sequence is 16 residues long. The ends lost 4 bases at V and 1 base at J; junction bases unmatched: 8. CDR1 and CDR2 (germline): SGDLS, YYNGEE. CDR3 DNA, as far as it was read: TGTGCCAGCAGCTCTTCGAGGACAGGATCCTACAATGAG. It translates to CASSSSRTGSYNE. The full CDR3 sequence reads CASSSSRTGSYNEQFF.

Points on this clone: The DNA ends 3 residues before the CDR3 does, and the rest of the CDR3 is filled in from the germline J gene. This chain uses TRBV18 with TRBJ1-2, with 7 bases aligning to TRBD1. This CDR3 spans 15 amino acids. Germline V CDR1 and CDR2: KGHSH, LQKENI. CDR3 DNA (partial): TGTGCCAGCTCACCCCGGGACAGTTCCACAGATACC. This translates into CASSPRDSSTDT. From start to end, the CDR3 is CASSPRDSSTDTYTF.

A word on this clone: From the germline J gene comes the end of the CDR3, since the read stops 3 residues before it. V is TRBV7-2 and J is TRBJ2-2, with 7 bases identical to TRBD2. Trimming at V came to 3 bases and at J to 5 bases, leaving 6 bases not matched to a gene. The CDR3 length is 15 residues. In germline, CDR1 is SGHTA, CDR2 FQGNSA. The DNA read from the CDR3 is TGTGCCAGCAGCTTTGCTAGCGGAGGGACCGGGGAG. Translating gives CASSFASGGTGE. The full CDR3 protein reads CASSFASGGTGELFF.

A remark on this clone: Read coverage stops 3 residues before the CDR3 terminus; the germline J gene supplies the remainder. The genes are TRBV19 and TRBJ2-1; 7 bases map to TRBD1. This CDR3 contains 13 residues. V was clipped by 7 bases and J by 4 bases; unmatched bases: 4. The germline CDR1 and CDR2 sequences are LNHDA and SQIVND (reference sequence). The CDR3 spells CASTLGQYNEQFF. The sequenced part of the CDR3 DNA is TGTGCCAGTACTTTGGGACAGTACAATGAG.

In regard to this clone: The CDR3 end is not reached by the read, which stops 3 residues before it; the germline J gene fills it in. The chain has TRBV19 and TRBJ1-2, with D perhaps matching TRBD1 (6 bases). The germline V gene has CDR1 LNHDA and CDR2 SQIVND (reference sequence). Trimming took 1 base from V and 0 from J, leaving 9 bases between them. This CDR3 comprises 15 residues. This chain's CDR3 is CASSIGTGPNYGYTF. CDR3 DNA, as far as it was read: TGTGCCAGTAGTATAGGAACAGGGCCTAACTATGGC.

Details on this clone: Sequencing ends 3 residues short of the CDR3 end; the germline J gene provides the rest. The rearrangement joins TRBV5-1 to TRBJ1-4; tentative D call: TRBD1 (6 bases). The germline V gene encodes CDR1 SGHRS and CDR2 YFSETQ. The CDR3 is 15 amino acids. V was trimmed by 0 bases and J by 1 base, leaving 7 bases between them. Here the CDR3 reads CASSLVQGTNEKLFF. The sequenced CDR3 bases are TGCGCCAGCAGCTTGGTACAGGGAACTAATGAAAAA.

As for this clone: The read ends 3 residues before the CDR3 terminus; that terminus is restored from the germline J gene. The J gene is TRBJ2-1, the V gene TRBV29-1; D remains unclear. Trimming shortened V by 6 bases and J by 3 bases, and 3 bases separated the two germline ends. Germline-derived CDR1 and CDR2 are SQVTM and ANQGSEA. This CDR3 spans 10 amino acids. Incomplete CDR3 DNA: TGCAGCGTCCGCTACAATGAG. Protein: CSVRYNE. The CDR3 reads in full as CSVRYNEQFF.

As regards this clone: Sequencing ends 3 residues short of the CDR3 end; the germline J gene provides the rest. This chain joins TRBV6-1 and TRBJ1-6; possibly TRBD1 for D (6 bases). Trimming cost V 4 bases and J 8 bases, with 9 bases left between them. The V gene's germline CDR1 is MNHNS and CDR2 SASEGT. The CDR3 is made up of 13 amino acids. CDR3 protein: CASSGNRDSPLHF. The covered CDR3 bases are TGTGCCAGCAGTGGGAACAGGGATTCACCC.

As concerns this clone: The read finishes 3 residues shy of the CDR3 end, and the germline J gene is used to complete it. The chain couples TRBV19 to TRBJ2-5; 11 positions match TRBD2. V shed 4 bases, J shed 4 bases, and the junction held 8 bases outside the gene matches. CDR1 is LNHDA, CDR2 SQIVND, per germline (reference sequence). This CDR3 has 16 residues. The CDR3 region is CASSTTSGRKGETQYF. The DNA read from the CDR3 is TGTGCCAGTAGTACAACTAGCGGGAGAAAGGGAGAGACC.

Regarding this clone: The observed sequence ends 3 residues before the CDR3 terminus, with the missing tail filled in from the germline J gene. The rearrangement uses TRBV19 and TRBJ2-1, with D possibly TRBD1 on 5 matching bases. The CDR3 is 12 amino acids. Per germline, CDR1 LNHDA and CDR2 SQIVND (reference sequence). Trimming cost V 3 bases and J 7 bases, with 7 bases left between them. This chain's CDR3 is CASSIQGNEQFF. CDR3 bases read: TGTGCCAGTAGTATTCAGGGTAATGAG.

Regarding this clone: The CDR3 is cut off 3 residues early in the read; its end comes from the germline J gene. V usage is TRBV7-3 and J usage is TRBJ1-1; 7 positions match TRBD1. This CDR3 has 14 amino acids. Germline-derived CDR1 and CDR2 are SGHTA and FQGTGA. Unmatched junction bases numbered 6, after V lost 5 bases and J lost 3 bases. Incomplete CDR3 DNA: TGTGCCAGCAGCCCATCGACAGGGCACACTGAA. Amino acids: CASSPSTGHTE. The CDR3 as a whole reads CASSPSTGHTEAFF.

About this clone: With the read ending 3 residues before the CDR3 end, the germline J gene is used to fill in that end. The chain combines TRBV6-2 or TRBV6-3 with TRBJ2-1; D may match TRBD1 or TRBD2 (6 bases each). The CDR3 spans 17 residues. Between the trimmed V and J ends, which lost 0 bases and 6 bases, there was a span of 18 bases. Germline loops: CDR1 MNHEY, CDR2 SVGEGT. The chain's CDR3 is CASSYSRQEGLGNEQFF. The sequenced CDR3 bases are TGTGCCAGCAGTTACTCTCGACAGGAGGGGCTCGGCAATGAG.

Regarding this clone: The CDR3 end falls 3 residues outside the read, so it is completed with the germline J gene. The gene calls are TRBV29-1 and TRBJ2-5; TRBD1 or TRBD2 may be the D gene (7 bases each). The germline CDR1 and CDR2 sequences are SQVTM and ANQGSEA. Trimming took 4 bases from V and 5 from J, leaving 14 bases between them. The CDR3 totals 13 residues. The sequenced CDR3 bases are TGCAGCGTTGGGGGAGGGGGCGGGGAGACC. Residues: CSVGGGGGET. The full CDR3 is CSVGGGGGETQYF.

Details on this clone: The read terminates 3 residues ahead of where the CDR3 ends, so the germline J gene completes it. The chain links TRBV19 to TRBJ2-4, with TRBD1 matching 7 bases. Per germline, CDR1 LNHDA and CDR2 SQIVND (reference sequence). The CDR3 is 16 residues long. The V gene end was trimmed by 4 bases and the J gene end by 1 base; junction bases not matched to a gene: 7. CDR3 bases read: TGTGCCAGTAGTACAGCCGGGACAGCGGCCAAAAACATT. Its translation is CASSTAGTAAKNI. The entire CDR3 protein reads CASSTAGTAAKNIQYF.